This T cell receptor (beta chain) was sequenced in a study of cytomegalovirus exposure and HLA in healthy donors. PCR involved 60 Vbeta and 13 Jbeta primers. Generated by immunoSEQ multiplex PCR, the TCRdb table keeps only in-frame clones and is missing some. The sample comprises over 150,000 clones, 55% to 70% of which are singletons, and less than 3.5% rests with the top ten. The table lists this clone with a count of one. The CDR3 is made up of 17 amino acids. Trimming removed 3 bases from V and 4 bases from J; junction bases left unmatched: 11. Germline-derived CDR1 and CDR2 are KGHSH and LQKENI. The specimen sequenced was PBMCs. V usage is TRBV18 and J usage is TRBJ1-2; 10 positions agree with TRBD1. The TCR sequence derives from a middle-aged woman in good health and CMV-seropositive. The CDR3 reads CASSPGGQGLESYGYTF. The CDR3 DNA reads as TGTGCCAGCTCACCCGGGGGACAGGGGTTGGAATCCTATGGCTACACCTTC.